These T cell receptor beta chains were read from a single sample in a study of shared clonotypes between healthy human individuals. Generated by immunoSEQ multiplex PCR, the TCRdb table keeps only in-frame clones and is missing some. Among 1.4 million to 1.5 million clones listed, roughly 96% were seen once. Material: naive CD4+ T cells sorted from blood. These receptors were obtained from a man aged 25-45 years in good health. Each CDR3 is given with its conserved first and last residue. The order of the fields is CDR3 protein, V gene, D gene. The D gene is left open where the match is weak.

CASRNNFWGSGYNEQFF	TRBV19	TRBD2
CASSPDSRAHEQYF	TRBV7-2	.
CASSFQLGTDTQYF	TRBV28	.
CAVWGDRDYEQYF	TRBV28	TRBD1
CASSQDLTGGGTDTQYF	TRBV4-3	TRBD2
CASSDLAGGRKYF	TRBV6-1	TRBD2
CASSHPSQSSGGDNEQFF	TRBV5-4	TRBD2
CASSSLAGIYYEQYF	TRBV5-1	TRBD2
CSVKLAGEGDEQFF	TRBV29-1	TRBD2
CASRSPLHTDTQYF	TRBV18	.
CASSDKVTGTYEQYF	TRBV6-1	TRBD1
CASLGRQNTDTQYF	TRBV28	.
CATSKSYGAPLF	TRBV15	.
CASSKTAGRGAYNEQFF	TRBV4-2	.
CASNRRQGNEQFF	TRBV6-5	TRBD1
CASSLVGQGEAFF	TRBV5-1	.
CASKGLAGINEQFF	TRBV28	TRBD2
CASSPSEGQTNTEAFF	TRBV4-1	TRBD1
CASSLLQQETQYF	TRBV5-1	.
CASSQDSLGVSAGELFF	TRBV4-2	.
CASSYGQAPEETQYF	TRBV5-4	TRBD1
CASSIGQGGQPQHF	TRBV6-6	TRBD1
CASSYGTGTNYGYTF	TRBV25-1	TRBD1